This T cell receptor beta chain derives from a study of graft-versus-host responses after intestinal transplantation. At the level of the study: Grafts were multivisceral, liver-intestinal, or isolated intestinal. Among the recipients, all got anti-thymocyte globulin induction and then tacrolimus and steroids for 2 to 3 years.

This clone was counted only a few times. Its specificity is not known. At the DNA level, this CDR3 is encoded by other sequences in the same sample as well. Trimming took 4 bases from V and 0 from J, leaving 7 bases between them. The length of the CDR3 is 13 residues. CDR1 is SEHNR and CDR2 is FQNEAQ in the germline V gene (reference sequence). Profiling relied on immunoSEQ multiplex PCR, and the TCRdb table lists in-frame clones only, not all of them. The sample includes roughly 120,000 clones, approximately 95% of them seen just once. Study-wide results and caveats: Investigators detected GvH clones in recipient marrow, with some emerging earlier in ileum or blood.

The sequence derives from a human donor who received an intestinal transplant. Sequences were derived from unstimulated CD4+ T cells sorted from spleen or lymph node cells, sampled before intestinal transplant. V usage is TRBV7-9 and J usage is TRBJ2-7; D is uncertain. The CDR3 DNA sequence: TGTGCCAGCAGCTCTGGGAACTCCTACGAGCAGTACTTC. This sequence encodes CASSSGNSYEQYF.